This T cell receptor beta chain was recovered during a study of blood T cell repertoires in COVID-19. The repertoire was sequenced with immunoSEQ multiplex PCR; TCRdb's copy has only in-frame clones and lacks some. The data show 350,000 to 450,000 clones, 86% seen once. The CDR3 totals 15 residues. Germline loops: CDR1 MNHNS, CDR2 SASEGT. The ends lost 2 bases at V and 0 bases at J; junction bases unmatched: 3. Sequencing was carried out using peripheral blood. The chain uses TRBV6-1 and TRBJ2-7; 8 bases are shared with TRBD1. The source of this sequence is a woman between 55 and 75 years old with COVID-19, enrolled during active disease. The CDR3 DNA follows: TGTGCCAGCAGTGAACGACAGGGGATCTCCTACGAGCAGTACTTC. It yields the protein CASSERQGISYEQYF.